This T cell receptor beta chain was recorded in a study of T cells after yellow fever vaccination. Study-wide results and limits: Though weaker, the secondary response peaked faster, on day 5 versus 15.

This CDR3 region has 15 residues. The V end lost 4 bases, the J end lost 0 bases, and 12 bases lay between the germline ends. CDR1 LGHNA and CDR2 YSLEER come from the germline V gene. Each CDR3 protein gets one entry after TCRdb re-called the 5' RACE reads with MiXCR. The sample includes approximately 120,000 distinct CDR3 sequences, roughly 10% seen only once; the top ten take 30% to 50%. This clonotype was seen ten or more times. What it recognizes is unknown. This receptor was taken from a man between 18 and 35 years old who received the YFV17D yellow fever vaccine. This chain links TRBV4-3 with TRBJ1-2; weak D call: TRBD1 (5 bases). The sample here was CD8+ T cells sorted from PBMCs, taken on the day of the yellow fever booster vaccination. CDR3 nucleotides: TGCGCCAGCAGCCCACGACAGACAACTAACTATGGCTACACCTTC. Amino acid sequence: CASSPRQTTNYGYTF.